This T cell receptor (beta chain) was obtained from a study of blood T cells in healthy people across ages. This clonotype came up many times. Germline V lookup: CDR1 SQVTM, CDR2 ANQGSEA. Trimming removed 4 bases at V and 1 base at J, with 3 bases between. CDR3 length: 11 residues. Alongside a J-beta primer mix, a sample-barcoded 5' primer served in a second PCR lasting 7 to 11 cycles. TCRdb ran MiXCR on the 5' RACE reads and lists one entry per CDR3 protein. The top ten hold approximately 13% of the sample, which has roughly 680,000 distinct CDR3 sequences, under 65% seen once. V usage is TRBV29-1 and J usage is TRBJ2-3; D not certain. The receptor was isolated from a woman of 80 years or more in good health. Sequenced: blood. This chain's CDR3 is CSVGGTDTQYF. The CDR3 DNA reads TGCAGCGTTGGGGGCACAGATACGCAGTATTTT.